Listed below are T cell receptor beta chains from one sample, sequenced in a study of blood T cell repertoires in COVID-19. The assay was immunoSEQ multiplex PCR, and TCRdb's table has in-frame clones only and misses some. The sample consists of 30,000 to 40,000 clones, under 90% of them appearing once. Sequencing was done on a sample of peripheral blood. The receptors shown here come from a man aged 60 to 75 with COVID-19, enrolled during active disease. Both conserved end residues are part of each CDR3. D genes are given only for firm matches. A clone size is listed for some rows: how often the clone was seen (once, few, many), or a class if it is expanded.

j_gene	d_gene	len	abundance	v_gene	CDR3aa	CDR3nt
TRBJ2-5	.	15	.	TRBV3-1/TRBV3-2	CASSQVVRSGETQYF	TGTGCCAGCAGCCAAGTAGTGCGGAGTGGAGAGACCCAGTACTTC
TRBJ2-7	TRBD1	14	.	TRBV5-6	CASSLGQGSYEQYF	TGTGCCAGCAGCTTGGGACAGGGCTCCTACGAGCAGTACTTC
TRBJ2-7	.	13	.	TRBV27	CASGLAQAYEQYF	TGTGCCAGCGGCCTAGCGCAGGCCTACGAGCAGTACTTC
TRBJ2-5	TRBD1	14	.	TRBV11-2	CASSIAGGGKTQYF	TGTGCCAGCAGCATTGCAGGGGGCGGGAAGACCCAGTACTTC
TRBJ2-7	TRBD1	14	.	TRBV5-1	CASSLAPTGDEQYF	TGCGCCAGCAGCTTGGCTCCTACAGGGGACGAGCAGTACTTC
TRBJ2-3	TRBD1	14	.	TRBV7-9	CASSLQTGGDTQYF	TGTGCCAGCAGCTTACAGACAGGGGGCGATACGCAGTATTTT
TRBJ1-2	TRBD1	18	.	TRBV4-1	CASSQELGTGGAGDGYTF	TGCGCCAGCAGCCAAGAACTGGGAACAGGGGGCGCGGGAGATGGCTACACCTTC
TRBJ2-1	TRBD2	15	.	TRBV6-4	CASSALAGEYNEQFF	TGTGCCAGCAGTGCACTAGCGGGAGAATACAATGAGCAGTTCTTC
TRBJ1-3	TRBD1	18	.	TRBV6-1	CASSARDRGRAAGNTIYF	TGTGCCAGCAGTGCCCGGGACAGGGGGCGAGCAGCTGGAAACACCATATATTTT
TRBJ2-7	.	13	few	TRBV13	CASSLRGTYEQYF	TGTGCCAGCAGCTTAAGGGGAACCTACGAGCAGTACTTC
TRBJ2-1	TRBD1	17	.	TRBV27	CASSLSPRDRVYNEQFF	TGTGCCAGCAGTTTATCCCCCCGGGACAGGGTGTACAATGAGCAGTTCTTC
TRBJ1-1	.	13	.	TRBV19	CASSIIGRGEAFF	TGTGCCAGTAGTATTATTGGTAGAGGGGAAGCTTTCTTT
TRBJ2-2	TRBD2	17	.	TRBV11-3	CASSLSLAGAGTGELFF	TGTGCCAGCAGCTTATCCCTGGCGGGAGCGGGCACCGGGGAGCTGTTTTTT
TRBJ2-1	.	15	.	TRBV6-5	CASSYSGTRDNEQFF	TGTGCCAGCAGTTACTCCGGGACACGGGACAATGAGCAGTTCTTC
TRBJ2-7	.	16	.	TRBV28	CASSFRPSSRSYEQYF	TGTGCCAGCAGTTTTCGCCCGAGTTCTCGCTCCTACGAGCAGTACTTC
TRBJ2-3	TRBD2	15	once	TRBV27	CASRALAGHTDTQYF	TGTGCCAGCAGGGCTTTAGCGGGTCACACAGATACGCAGTATTTT
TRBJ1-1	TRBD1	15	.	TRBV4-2	CASSLRDRGYTEAFF	TGTGCCAGCAGCCTCCGGGACAGGGGGTACACTGAAGCTTTCTTT
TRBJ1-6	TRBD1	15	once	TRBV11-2	CASSLEPGGNSPLHF	TGTGCCAGCAGCTTAGAGCCAGGGGGCAATTCACCCCTCCACTTT
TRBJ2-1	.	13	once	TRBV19	CASSPRGYNEQFF	TGTGCCAGTAGTCCCCGGGGGTACAATGAGCAGTTCTTC
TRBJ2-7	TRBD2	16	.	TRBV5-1	CASSPGGRLLSYEQYF	TGCGCCAGCAGCCCGGGGGGGAGACTACTATCCTACGAGCAGTACTTC
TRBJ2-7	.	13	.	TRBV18	CASSREVSDEQYF	TGTGCCAGCTCACGCGAGGTTAGCGACGAGCAGTACTTC
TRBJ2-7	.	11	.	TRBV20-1	CSLSAQREQYF	TGCAGTTTATCGGCGCAGCGGGAGCAGTACTTC
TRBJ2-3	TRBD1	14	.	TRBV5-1	CASSIGQGTDTQYF	TGCGCCAGCAGCATCGGACAGGGCACAGATACGCAGTATTTT
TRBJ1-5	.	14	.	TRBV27	CASRTLAGYQPQHF	TGTGCCAGCAGAACACTGGCAGGGTACCAGCCCCAGCATTTT
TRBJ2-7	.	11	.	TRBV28	CASSWGDEQYF	TGTGCCAGCAGTTGGGGGGACGAGCAGTACTTC
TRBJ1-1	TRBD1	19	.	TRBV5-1	CASSLEPSGTAGRGTEAFF	TGCGCCAGCAGCTTGGAACCCTCCGGGACAGCCGGTCGGGGTACTGAAGCTTTCTTT
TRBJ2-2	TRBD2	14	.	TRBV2	CASRNREDTGELFF	TGTGCCAGCAGGAACCGGGAGGACACCGGGGAGCTGTTTTTT
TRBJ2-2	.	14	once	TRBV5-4	CASSLAPGTGELFF	TGTGCCAGCAGCTTGGCACCGGGAACCGGGGAGCTGTTTTTT
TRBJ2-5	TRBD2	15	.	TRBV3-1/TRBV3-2	CASSQASGRGETQYF	TGTGCCAGCAGCCAAGCGAGCGGGAGGGGGGAGACCCAGTACTTC
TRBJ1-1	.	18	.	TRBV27	CASSSQAGVGVGNTEAFF	TGTGCCAGCAGTTCGCAGGCAGGGGTGGGGGTTGGGAACACTGAAGCTTTCTTT
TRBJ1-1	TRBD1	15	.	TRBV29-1	CSAEGTGGPNTEAFF	TGCAGCGCCGAGGGAACAGGGGGTCCCAACACTGAAGCTTTCTTT
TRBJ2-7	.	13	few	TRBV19	CASSILQDYEQYF	TGTGCCAGTAGTATTTTGCAGGACTACGAGCAGTACTTC
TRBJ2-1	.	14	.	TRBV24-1	CATSDLTRDNEQFF	TGTGCCACCAGTGATTTGACTAGGGACAATGAGCAGTTCTTC
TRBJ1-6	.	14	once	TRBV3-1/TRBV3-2	CASSHPQANSPLHF	TGTGCCAGCAGCCACCCCCAGGCGAATTCACCCCTCCACTTT
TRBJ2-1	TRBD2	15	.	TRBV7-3	CASSLTPSGSSEQFF	TGTGCCAGCAGCTTAACGCCCAGCGGGAGTTCTGAGCAGTTCTTC
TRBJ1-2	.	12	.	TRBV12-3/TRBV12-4	CASSLNRGGYTF	TGTGCCAGCAGTTTAAACCGCGGTGGCTACACCTTC
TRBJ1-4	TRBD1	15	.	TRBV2	CASSREGAVNEKLFF	TGTGCCAGCAGCCGGGAGGGGGCGGTTAATGAAAAACTGTTTTTT
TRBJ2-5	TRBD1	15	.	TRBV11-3	CASSSGQAIQETQYF	TGTGCCAGCAGCTCGGGACAGGCCATCCAAGAGACCCAGTACTTC
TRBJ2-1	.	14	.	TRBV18	CASSLIASYNEQFF	TGTGCCAGCTCACTGATAGCTTCCTACAATGAGCAGTTCTTC